Listed here are 18 T cell receptor beta chains from one sample, sequenced in a study of T cell responses to AZD1222 COVID-19 vaccine. Repertoires were generated with immunoSEQ multiplex PCR, while TCRdb's copy carries only in-frame clones and drops some. The sample consists of 90,000 to 140,000 clones, over 80% of them appearing once. The sample was peripheral blood, taken on day 0 of AZD1222 vaccination. All receptors derive from an adult in good health.

V and J are TRBV7-9 and TRBJ2-7; D call uncertain. CDR3 length: 12 amino acids. Germline loops: CDR1 SEHNR, CDR2 FQNEAQ (reference sequence). With 3 bases removed from V and 4 bases from J, the gap between germline ends came to 7 bases. This CDR3 reads CASSLPTYEQYF. Here the CDR3 DNA reads TGTGCCAGCAGCTTGCCTACGTACGAGCAGTACTTC.

This chain joins TRBV10-1 and TRBJ2-2; a weak D match, TRBD1 (5 bases). V gave up 4 bases and J gave up 6 bases, with 12 bases separating them. Germline V gene data show CDR1 as WNHNN and CDR2 as SYGVQD (reference sequence). The CDR3 length is 14 residues. The CDR3 DNA follows: TGCGCCAGCAGTGTGGGGCCGGACCCCGGGGAGCTGTTTTTT. Translating it yields CASSVGPDPGELFF.

This chain links TRBV2 with TRBJ2-7, with D hard to call. V was trimmed by 5 bases and J by 0 bases, leaving 11 bases between them. Germline CDR1 SNHLY, CDR2 FYNNEI. CDR3 size: 14 residues. The CDR3 DNA sequence: TGTGCCAGCAGTCCCGGCACCCGCTCCTACGAGCAGTACTTC. Its translation is CASSPGTRSYEQYF.

V usage is TRBV7-9 and J usage is TRBJ1-4; no definite D call. This CDR3 is built from 13 residues. The germline V gene has CDR1 SEHNR and CDR2 FQNEAQ (reference sequence). Trimming cost V 3 bases and J 5 bases, with 7 bases left between them. The CDR3 DNA follows: TGTGCCAGCAGCTTCAGGCCAAATGAAAAACTGTTTTTT. It codes for CASSFRPNEKLFF.

The rearrangement joins TRBV10-3 to TRBJ1-1, with 11 positions matching TRBD1. CDR1 and CDR2 (germline): ENHRY, SYGVKD. V shed 4 bases, J shed 3 bases, and the junction held 13 bases outside the gene matches. This CDR3 has 18 residues. The DNA of the CDR3 is TGTGCCATCAGTGGTAGTGGGGACAGGGGGTCTATGTACACTGAAGCTTTCTTT. Translating it yields CAISGSGDRGSMYTEAFF.

In this sample, this clone turned up a few times. The genes are TRBV5-1 and TRBJ2-2, with D possibly TRBD2 on 5 matching bases. Germline CDR1 is SGHRS and CDR2 is YFSETQ. The CDR3 spans 15 residues. Trimming pared 0 bases from V and 4 bases from J, leaving 10 bases between. CDR3 in amino acids: CASSLAMSGTGELFF. CDR3 bases: TGCGCCAGCAGCTTGGCCATGAGCGGCACCGGGGAGCTGTTTTTT.

The chain links TRBV5-1 to TRBJ2-2; TRBD2 matches 15 bases. Trimming removed 3 bases from V and 5 bases from J; junction bases left unmatched: 5. CDR3 length: 17 amino acids. Germline V CDR1 and CDR2: SGHRS, YFSETQ. The CDR3 region has the DNA TGCGCCAGCAGCTCGGGACTAGCGGGGGGTAAGACCGGGGAGCTGTTTTTT. Translated, it gives CASSSGLAGGKTGELFF.

This chain connects TRBV6-2 or TRBV6-3 to TRBJ1-6; D not resolved. Between the trimmed V and J ends, which lost 5 bases and 11 bases, there was a span of 16 bases. Per the germline V gene, CDR1 is MNHEY and CDR2 is SVGEGT. The CDR3 has 14 amino acids. As DNA, the CDR3 is TGTGCCAGCAGTATAAGAGGGAGTACGCCACCCCTCCACTTT. Encoded protein: CASSIRGSTPPLHF.

The chain has TRBV7-2 and TRBJ2-2; TRBD1 matches 11 bases. The CDR3 spans 16 residues. V was clipped by 1 base and J by 4 bases; unmatched bases: 2. Germline loops: CDR1 SGHTA, CDR2 FQGNSA. The chain's CDR3 is CASSLVGTGGTGELFF. In DNA, the CDR3 is TGTGCCAGCAGCTTAGTTGGGACAGGGGGCACCGGGGAGCTGTTTTTT.

In this sample, this clone turned up once. The V call is TRBV15, the J call TRBJ1-2; D gene ambiguous. The CDR3 contains 15 residues. V shed 0 bases and J shed 5 bases, with 13 bases lying between them. The V gene's germline CDR1 is LNHNV and CDR2 YYDKDF (reference sequence). This CDR3 is CATSRDLPRGYGYTF. Here the CDR3 DNA reads TGTGCCACCAGCAGAGATCTTCCCCGAGGGTATGGCTACACCTTC.

V and J are TRBV5-1 and TRBJ1-6; D not certain. The CDR3 consists of 16 residues. CDR1 and CDR2 (germline): SGHRS, YFSETQ. The germline V and J ends were trimmed by 6 bases and 0 bases, with 13 bases remaining between them. This chain's CDR3 is CASTDGLSSYNSPLHF. CDR3 DNA sequence: TGCGCCAGCACGGACGGCTTGAGCTCCTATAATTCACCCCTCCACTTT.

This chain joins TRBV19 and TRBJ2-3; D gene uncertain. Germline V gene lookup returns CDR1 LNHDA and CDR2 SQIVND (reference sequence). This CDR3 has 13 residues. Between the trimmed V and J ends, which lost 5 bases and 7 bases, there was a span of 13 bases. The CDR3 loop is CASSEDGYNTQYF. DNA for the CDR3: TGTGCCAGTAGTGAGGACGGCTATAATACGCAGTATTTT.

The J gene is TRBJ1-2, the V gene TRBV30; D uncertain. Trimming removed 5 bases at V and 2 bases at J, with 18 bases between. This CDR3 is built from 15 residues. Germline lookup yields CDR1 GTSNPN and CDR2 SVGIG (reference sequence). CDR3 amino acids: CAWGPAGLANYGYTF. In nucleotides, the CDR3 is TGTGCCTGGGGGCCGGCTGGCCTTGCCAACTATGGCTACACCTTC.

V and J are TRBV30 and TRBJ2-1; 9 nucleotides agree with TRBD2. From germline, CDR1 is GTSNPN and CDR2 SVGIG (reference sequence). The CDR3 runs to 19 residues. V shed 0 bases, J shed 0 bases, and the junction held 12 bases outside the gene matches. The DNA of the CDR3 is TGTGCCTGGAGTGTAAGGCTAGCGGGGTCCTTGAGCTCCTACAATGAGCAGTTCTTC. Amino acids: CAWSVRLAGSLSSYNEQFF.

This clone has more than one count but fewer than ten. V is TRBV28 and J is TRBJ1-2; D is undetermined. The CDR3 extends over 13 amino acids. V was trimmed by 6 bases and J by 3 bases, leaving 11 bases between them. CDR1 is MDHEN, CDR2 SYDVKM, per germline. In nucleotides, the CDR3 is TGTGCCAGCAGCTTGACCCCCGACTATGGCTACACCTTC. Protein sequence: CASSLTPDYGYTF.

The chain joins TRBV5-1 to TRBJ1-2; TRBD1 agrees at 8 bases. J gave up 5 bases and V 4 bases, and 10 bases lay outside the gene matches. This CDR3 has 15 amino acids. CDR1 is SGHRS, CDR2 YFSETQ, per germline. In DNA, the CDR3 is TGCGCCAGCAGCACGGGAGGACAGGGTGGATATGGCTACACCTTC. Encoded protein: CASSTGGQGGYGYTF.

The chain combines TRBV19 with TRBJ2-5; 7 bases agree with TRBD2. Germline V lookup: CDR1 LNHDA, CDR2 SQIVND (reference sequence). This CDR3 has 15 residues. J lost 4 bases, V lost 7 bases, and 12 bases had no gene match. CDR3 coding DNA: TGTGCCAGTACCAACACTGCGGGCGGGGGAGAGACCCAGTACTTC. Translated, it gives CASTNTAGGGETQYF.

The chain links TRBV5-6 to TRBJ1-5; D call uncertain. V was shortened by 6 bases and J by 6 bases, with 19 bases between the two germline ends. The CDR3 length is 15 residues. Germline values: CDR1 SGHDT, CDR2 YYEEEE. The CDR3 DNA reads TGTGCCAGCACATCGCATGGAGACATCGGTCAGCCCCAGCATTTT. Amino acids: CASTSHGDIGQPQHF.